This is a list of T cell receptor beta chains from one sample in a study of post-analysis software for immune sequencing data. A single record per CDR3 protein comes from TCRdb applying MiXCR to the PCR reads. The data show fewer than 700,000 distinct CDR3 sequences, roughly 40% seen once. Specimen: blood. The receptors were sampled from a girl aged 10 to 17 with multiple sclerosis. The CDR3 runs from the conserved cysteine through the conserved F or W. D genes are given only for firm matches. A row's size may be missing; if present it is once, few, many or a size class.

clone_size: few
v_call: TRBV3-1
j_call: TRBJ2-4
d_call: TRBD2
cdr3_aa: CASSQESRREQYF
cdr3_nt: TGTGCCAGCAGCCAAGAGAGCCGGCGGGAGCAGTACTTC

clone_size: NA
v_call: TRBV10-3
j_call: TRBJ1-2
d_call: TRBD1
cdr3_aa: CAIRGDSPYGYTF
cdr3_nt: TGTGCCATCAGGGGGGACAGCCCTTATGGCTACACCTTC

clone_size: NA
v_call: TRBV24-1
j_call: TRBJ2-5
d_call: NA
cdr3_aa: CATSDFAQGGGETQYF
cdr3_nt: TGTGCCACCAGTGATTTCGCACAGGGCGGTGGAGAGACCCAGTACTTC

clone_size: few
v_call: TRBV7-9
j_call: TRBJ2-7
d_call: TRBD1
cdr3_aa: CASSLEDRGEYEQYF
cdr3_nt: TGTGCCAGCAGCTTAGAAGACAGGGGGGAATACGAGCAGTACTTC

clone_size: NA
v_call: TRBV29-1
j_call: TRBJ2-3
d_call: TRBD2
cdr3_aa: CSVILLGGSIDTQYF
cdr3_nt: TGCAGCGTCATATTATTGGGAGGGAGCATAGATACGCAGTATTTT

clone_size: few
v_call: TRBV12-3/TRBV12-4
j_call: TRBJ1-6
d_call: NA
cdr3_aa: CASSLSRNNNSPLHF
cdr3_nt: TGTGCCAGCAGTTTATCTAGGAATAATAATTCACCCCTCCACTTT

clone_size: NA
v_call: TRBV29-1
j_call: TRBJ2-5
d_call: NA
cdr3_aa: CSVGQGPRETQYF
cdr3_nt: TGCAGCGTTGGTCAGGGACCTCGGGAGACCCAGTACTTC

clone_size: few
v_call: TRBV7-2
j_call: TRBJ2-7
d_call: NA
cdr3_aa: CASSLEWAGGSYEQYF
cdr3_nt: TGTGCCAGCAGCTTAGAATGGGCAGGGGGGTCCTACGAGCAGTACTTC

clone_size: few
v_call: TRBV7-9
j_call: TRBJ2-5
d_call: TRBD1
cdr3_aa: CASSPGTGKEETQYF
cdr3_nt: TGTGCCAGCAGCCCTGGGACAGGGAAAGAAGAGACCCAGTACTTC

clone_size: NA
v_call: TRBV20-1
j_call: TRBJ2-7
d_call: NA
cdr3_aa: CSARTGHHSYEQYF
cdr3_nt: TGCAGTGCTAGGACGGGACACCACTCCTACGAGCAGTACTTC

clone_size: few
v_call: TRBV6-6
j_call: TRBJ2-2
d_call: TRBD2
cdr3_aa: CASSYSASGWDTGELFF
cdr3_nt: TGTGCCAGCAGTTACTCGGCTAGCGGGTGGGACACCGGGGAGCTGTTTTTT

clone_size: few
v_call: TRBV20-1
j_call: TRBJ2-7
d_call: NA
cdr3_aa: CSARVGGPSYEQYF
cdr3_nt: TGCAGTGCTAGAGTGGGGGGGCCCTCCTACGAGCAGTACTTC

clone_size: few
v_call: TRBV6-5
j_call: TRBJ1-4
d_call: NA
cdr3_aa: CASSSRDLPGDEKLFF
cdr3_nt: TGTGCCAGCAGTTCCCGGGACCTCCCTGGGGATGAAAAACTGTTTTTT

clone_size: NA
v_call: TRBV6-6
j_call: TRBJ1-2
d_call: TRBD1
cdr3_aa: CASSYNLPGGDGYTF
cdr3_nt: TGTGCCAGCAGTTACAATCTACCAGGGGGAGATGGCTACACCTTC

clone_size: few
v_call: TRBV7-8
j_call: TRBJ2-3
d_call: NA
cdr3_aa: CASSLGVAPSTDTQYF
cdr3_nt: TGTGCCAGCAGCTTAGGGGTAGCGCCTAGCACAGATACGCAGTATTTT

clone_size: few
v_call: TRBV3-1
j_call: TRBJ2-3
d_call: NA
cdr3_aa: CASTKFPPDTQYF
cdr3_nt: TGTGCCAGCACCAAATTTCCCCCAGATACGCAGTATTTT

clone_size: NA
v_call: TRBV4-1
j_call: TRBJ2-3
d_call: TRBD1
cdr3_aa: CASSDRDREGDTQYF
cdr3_nt: TGCGCCAGCAGCGACCGGGACAGGGAGGGAGATACGCAGTATTTT

clone_size: few
v_call: TRBV20-1
j_call: TRBJ2-7
d_call: NA
cdr3_aa: CSPKLWGAYEQYF
cdr3_nt: TGCAGCCCCAAACTCTGGGGGGCCTACGAGCAGTACTTC

clone_size: few
v_call: TRBV7-6
j_call: TRBJ1-2
d_call: NA
cdr3_aa: CASSLGVLPYGYTF
cdr3_nt: TGTGCCAGCAGCTTGGGAGTTCTACCGTATGGCTACACCTTC

clone_size: NA
v_call: TRBV12-3/TRBV12-4
j_call: TRBJ2-1
d_call: NA
cdr3_aa: CASSLPNNEQFF
cdr3_nt: TGTGCCAGCAGTCTCCCAAACAATGAGCAGTTCTTC

clone_size: few
v_call: TRBV3-1
j_call: TRBJ2-5
d_call: TRBD1
cdr3_aa: CASSQDLHRGETQYF
cdr3_nt: TGTGCCAGCAGCCAAGATCTTCACAGGGGAGAGACCCAGTACTTC

clone_size: NA
v_call: TRBV5-1
j_call: TRBJ2-1
d_call: TRBD2
cdr3_aa: CASSFTGGEVEQFF
cdr3_nt: TGCGCCAGCAGCTTCACGGGGGGGGAAGTTGAGCAGTTCTTC